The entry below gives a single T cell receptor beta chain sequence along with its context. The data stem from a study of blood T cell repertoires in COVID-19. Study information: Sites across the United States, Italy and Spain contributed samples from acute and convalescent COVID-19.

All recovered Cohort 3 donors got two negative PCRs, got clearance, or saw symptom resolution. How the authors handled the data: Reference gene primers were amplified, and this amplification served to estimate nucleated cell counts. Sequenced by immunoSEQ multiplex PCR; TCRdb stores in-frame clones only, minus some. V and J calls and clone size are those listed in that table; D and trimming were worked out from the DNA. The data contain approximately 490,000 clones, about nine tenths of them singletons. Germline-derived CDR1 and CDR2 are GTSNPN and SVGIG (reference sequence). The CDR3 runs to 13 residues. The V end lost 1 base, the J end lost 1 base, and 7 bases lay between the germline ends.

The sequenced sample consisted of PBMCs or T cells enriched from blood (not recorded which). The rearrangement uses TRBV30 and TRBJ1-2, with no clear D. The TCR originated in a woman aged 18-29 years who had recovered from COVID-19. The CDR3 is CAWSDNSNYGYTF. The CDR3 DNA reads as TGTGCCTGGAGTGACAACAGTAACTATGGCTACACCTTC. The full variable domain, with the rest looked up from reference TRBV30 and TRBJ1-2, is SQTIHQWPATLVQPVGSPLSLECTVEGTSNPNLYWYRQAAGRGLQLLFYSVGIGQISSEVPQNLSASRPQDRQFILSSKKLLLSDSGFYLCAWSDNSNYGYTFGSGTRLTVV.